These 10 T cell receptor beta chains were all obtained from the same sample, sequenced in a study of spatial heterogeneity in lung cancer. TCRdb used MiXCR to reprocess the 5' RACE reads, holding one entry per CDR3 protein. The sample consists of about 26,000 distinct CDR3 sequences, roughly 12% of them appearing once. Time point defined: sample taken at primary tumor resection. No cells were sorted before sequencing. The whole RNA sequenced was extracted from tumor, nontumor lung or frozen PBMC. The source was PBMCs, collected at surgery. The origin of the receptors is a female donor with early-stage non-small cell lung cancer.

The chain employs TRBV2 and TRBJ1-5; D gene unclear. This CDR3 has 15 amino acids. Germline CDR1 reads SNHLY; CDR2 reads FYNNEI. Trimming took off 7 bases at V and 5 bases at J, with 18 bases between the two ends. The CDR3 nucleotides read TGTGCCAGCATGTCCGGGGTTCGGCTTGATCAGCCCCAGCATTTT. It is translated as CASMSGVRLDQPQHF. Full variable domain (rest looked up from reference TRBV2 and TRBJ1-5): EPEVTQTPSHQVTQMGQEVILRCVPISNHLYFYWYRQILGQKVEFLVSFYNNEISEKSEIFDDQFSVERPDGSNFTLKIRSTKLEDSAMYFCASMSGVRLDQPQHFGDGTRLSIL.

This clonotype has a count of ten or more. This chain uses TRBV7-2 with TRBJ2-3, with 7 bases aligning to TRBD2. J gave up 0 bases and V 5 bases, and 5 bases lay outside the gene matches. The CDR3 has 15 residues. Germline CDR1 is SGHTA and CDR2 is FQGNSA. The CDR3 DNA reads as TGTGCCAGCAGCCCTAGCGGACCTAGCACAGATACGCAGTATTTT. Protein sequence: CASSPSGPSTDTQYF.

A few counts support this clonotype. A single base separates this from a much larger clone, so it may be a read error. The chain combines TRBV29-1 with TRBJ2-2; a weak D match, TRBD1 (5 bases). CDR1 is SQVTM and CDR2 is ANQGSEA in the germline V gene. This CDR3 is built from 14 residues. Trimming removed 5 bases at V and 3 bases at J, with 13 bases between. This chain's CDR3 is CSVCQTVDTGELFF. The CDR3 region has the DNA TGCAGCGTTTGTCAGACAGTGGACACCGGGGAGCTGTTTTTT.

This clonotype was seen at least ten times. The rearrangement links TRBV29-1 to TRBJ2-3; 10 nucleotides agree with TRBD2. Germline-derived CDR1 and CDR2 are SQVTM and ANQGSEA. The CDR3 totals 20 residues. J lost 1 base, V lost 4 bases, and 20 bases had no gene match. The CDR3 DNA sequence: TGCAGCGTTGTCGCCAGCTGGGTTAGTCAACTAGCGGGACGCACAGATACGCAGTATTTT. Its protein product is CSVVASWVSQLAGRTDTQYF.

This clonotype showed up many times. V usage is TRBV20-1 and J usage is TRBJ2-7; D might be TRBD1 (5 bases). Germline V gene data show CDR1 as DFQATT and CDR2 as SNEGSKA (reference sequence). The V end was cut by 3 bases, the J end by 6 bases, with 15 bases between. The CDR3 runs to 13 residues. CDR3 bases: TGCAGTGCTAGGGGCTACCAGGGCAGCGAGCAGTACGTC. The encoded protein is CSARGYQGSEQYV.

Regarding this clonotype: One junction end disagrees with the germline gene, perhaps due to a read error. The CDR3 protein is CTSSQGLAANEQFF. In DNA form, the CDR3 reads TGTACCAGCAGCCAGGGACTAGCCGCCAATGAGCAGTTCTTC. V is TRBV4-2 and J is TRBJ2-1, with TRBD2 identical over 9 bases. The CDR3 has 14 amino acids. The germline gives CDR1 LGHNA, CDR2 YNFKEQ.

The rearrangement uses TRBV2 and TRBJ2-1, with TRBD1 matching over 9 bases. The CDR3 contains 12 residues. The junction had 3 bases not matched to a gene; V was cut back by 3 bases and J by 12 bases. Germline-derived CDR1 and CDR2 are SNHLY and FYNNEI. DNA of the CDR3: TGTGCCAGCAGTGACTTGACAGGGGGGCAGTTCTTC. This translates into CASSDLTGGQFF.

The CDR3 DNA sequence: TGCAGTGCTAGTTTAGCGGGTGGCACAGATACGCAGTATTTT. Its protein is CSASLAGGTDTQYF. The V and J genes are TRBV20-1 and TRBJ2-3; TRBD2 agrees at 7 bases. The CDR3 runs 14 residues. Looked up from germline, CDR1 is DFQATT and CDR2 is SNEGSKA (reference sequence). After removal of 3 bases from V and 1 base from J, the junction contained 4 bases not matched to a gene.

This clonotype was recorded at least ten times. This sequence joins TRBV2 and TRBJ1-2, with a possible D match to TRBD1 (6 bases). Germline assignment: CDR1 SNHLY and CDR2 FYNNEI. The CDR3 sequence is 14 residues long. The V and J ends lost 7 bases and 4 bases respectively, with 16 bases between them. CDR3 sequence reads: CASISQGHSYGYTF. For the CDR3, the DNA is TGTGCCAGCATTTCCCAGGGACATTCCTATGGCTACACCTTC.

This clonotype was seen at least ten times. The V call is TRBV5-4, the J call TRBJ2-2; 10 bases are a match to TRBD1. The germline V gene has CDR1 SGHNT and CDR2 YYREEE (reference sequence). The V segment lost 4 bases and the J segment 1 base; nucleotides outside the gene matches: 4. The CDR3 totals 16 residues. The CDR3 protein is CASSLRDRGNTGELFF. The CDR3 bases are TGTGCCAGCAGCCTAAGGGACAGGGGGAACACCGGGGAGCTGTTTTTT.